The next 8 T cell receptor beta chains were all read from a single sample in a study of T cell responses to AZD1222 COVID-19 vaccine. Method: immunoSEQ multiplex PCR; TCRdb's copy keeps in-frame clones and lacks some. The sample holds 130,000 to 150,000 clones, about 91% seen once. Sequencing used peripheral blood, obtained 28 days after the second AZD1222 dose. The receptors shown here come from an adult who received the AZD1222 COVID-19 vaccine.

The rearrangement uses TRBV24-1 and TRBJ1-1; D remains unclear. The CDR3 runs to 13 residues. Trimming took off 3 bases at V and 7 bases at J, with 11 bases between the two ends. The germline gives CDR1 KGHDR, CDR2 SFDVKD. The CDR3 sequence is CATSDLASHEAFF. In nucleotides, the CDR3 is TGTGCCACCAGTGATCTGGCGTCCCATGAAGCTTTCTTT.

The chain recombines TRBV5-1 with TRBJ1-2; D call uncertain. The CDR3 extends over 15 amino acids. V dropped 0 bases and J dropped 4 bases, with 13 bases sitting between them. CDR1 and CDR2 (germline): SGHRS, YFSETQ. CDR3 sequence (DNA): TGCGCCAGCAGCTTGGCCGTGAGTTCTTCCTATGGCTACACCTTC. Translating gives CASSLAVSSSYGYTF.

About this clone: The junction does not match germline at one end; this may be a read error. V and J are TRBV3-1 (or the pseudogene TRBV3-2) and TRBJ2-2; 7 bases line up with TRBD2. This CDR3 contains 14 residues. CDR1 LGHDT and CDR2 YNNKEL come from the germline V gene (reference sequence). The CDR3 DNA reads TGTGCCAGCACCCAACTAGCGATCGCCGGGGAGCTGTTTTTT. Its protein is CASTQLAIAGELFF.

The V gene is TRBV5-1, the J gene TRBJ2-1; 8 bases align to TRBD2. The V gene's germline CDR1 is SGHRS and CDR2 YFSETQ. J was trimmed by 1 base and V by 4 bases; bases with no gene match: 10. CDR3 length: 17 residues. CDR3 region: CASSGANPGGSYNEQFF. Written as DNA, the CDR3 is TGCGCCAGCAGCGGGGCGAACCCGGGGGGGTCCTACAATGAGCAGTTCTTC.

CDR3 DNA sequence: TGTGCCAGCAGTCCCCTCCGGCAGGCGCACTACGAGCAGTACTTC. Protein: CASSPLRQAHYEQYF. This chain links TRBV6-2 or TRBV6-3 with TRBJ2-7; D not certain. The germline V gene has CDR1 MNHEY and CDR2 SVGEGT. The CDR3 spans 15 residues. V lost 5 bases and J 3 bases, leaving 17 bases between the germline ends.

The chain joins TRBV19 to TRBJ2-3, with TRBD2 identical over 8 bases. With 3 bases clipped from V and 2 bases from J, the junction kept 4 bases outside the gene matches. Germline CDR1 reads LNHDA; CDR2 reads SQIVND (reference sequence). This CDR3 contains 15 residues. The chain's CDR3 is CASSILAGFTDTQYF. Here the CDR3 DNA reads TGTGCCAGTAGTATCTTAGCGGGGTTCACAGATACGCAGTATTTT. The complete variable domain, with remaining parts taken from reference TRBV19 and TRBJ2-3, reads DGGITQSPKYLFRKEGQNVTLSCEQNLNHDAMYWYRQDPGQGLRLIYYSQIVNDFQKGDIAEGYSVSREKKESFPLTVTSAQKNPTAFYLCASSILAGFTDTQYFGPGTRLTVL.

This clone has a single count. The chain carries TRBV9 and TRBJ2-7; D may correspond to TRBD1 or TRBD2 (6 bases each). Germline lookup yields CDR1 SGDLS and CDR2 YYNGEE. Trimming stripped 0 bases from V and 6 bases from J, with 16 bases between. The CDR3 length is 15 residues. CDR3 region: CASSVGGGGFGEQYF. The CDR3 DNA follows: TGTGCCAGCAGCGTAGGAGGAGGGGGATTTGGCGAGCAGTACTTC.

About this clone: The junction differs from germline at one of its ends, possibly a read error. The rearrangement uses TRBV6-5 and TRBJ1-2, with unresolved D. The CDR3 is made up of 13 amino acids. CDR1 is MNHEY, CDR2 SVGAGI, per germline. In nucleotides, the CDR3 is TGTGCCAGCGAGGACCTGGCTAACTATGGCTACGCCTTC. This codes for CASEDLANYGYAF.